This T cell receptor beta chain was identified in a study of OX40 agonist ivuxolimab in advanced cancers. Comments on this clone: Its antigen remains unknown.

At cycle 4 day 1, cycle 7 day 1, and baseline, blood was sampled. Some clones are missing from TCRdb's copy, which holds only in-frame ones; the method was immunoSEQ multiplex PCR. The repertoire consists of some 85,000 clones, with over 75% occurring once and the leading ten covering roughly 0.3%. Broader study findings: Partial responders receiving 0.1-3.0 mg/kg showed among the lowest clonal expansion. On average, CD8+ T cells had more expanded clones than CD4+.

The material sequenced was CD4+ or CD8+ T cells sorted from blood, taken in a trial of the OX40 agonist ivuxolimab. The TCR sequence derives from an adult with an advanced solid tumor such as melanoma, head and neck, liver or kidney cancer.

The CDR3 region has the DNA TGTGCCAGCAGCTTAGGGGGGAGCGGGTCAAATGAGCAGTTCTTC. Protein product: CASSLGGSGSNEQFF. The rearrangement links TRBV7-6 to TRBJ2-1; TRBD2 might be the D (6 bases). The ends were cut back, 1 base at V and 7 bases at J, with 14 bases in the middle. Germline CDR1 reads SGHVS; CDR2 reads FNYEAQ. The CDR3 consists of 15 residues. Using reference TRBV7-6 and TRBJ2-1 for the parts outside the CDR3, the full variable domain is GAGVSQSPRYKVTKRGQDVALRCDPISGHVSLYWYRQALGQGPEFLTYFNYEAQQDKSGLPNDRFSAERPEGSISTLTIQRTEQRDSAMYRCASSLGGSGSNEQFFGPGTRLTVL.